These T cell receptor beta chains were read from a single sample in a study. TCRdb reanalysed the RT-PCR reads using MiXCR and keeps one entry per CDR3 protein. The sample carries fewer than 800,000 distinct CDR3 sequences, approximately 15% recorded once. The sample taken for sequencing was memory CD4+ T cells from blood. The receptors come from a female donor in good health, serving as a healthy control. Each CDR3 is given with its conserved first and last residue. The D gene is left open where the match is weak. A row's size may be missing; if present it is once, few, many or a size class.

>-|-|TRBJ2-5|TRBV7-2
TGTGCCAGCATTCCGCGGGCGGGGCAAGAGACCCAGTACTTC
CASIPRAGQETQYF
>-|many|TRBJ2-7|TRBV5-1
TGCGCCAGCAGCTTGGCCAGGTCTACGTACGAGCAGTACTTC
CASSLARSTYEQYF
>-|-|TRBJ1-5|TRBV20-1
TGCAGTGCTACTGCGGGTTGGAGCAATCAGCCCCAGCATTTT
CSATAGWSNQPQHF
>TRBD2|many|TRBJ2-3|TRBV29-1
TGCAGCGTTGAAGGAGCGGGAGACGGTGATACGCAGTATTTT
CSVEGAGDGDTQYF
>TRBD1|-|TRBJ2-2|TRBV27
TGTGCCAGCATGGCGGGACAGGGACGTGGGGGAGGGAGGAGCGGGGAGCTGTTTTTT
CASMAGQGRGGGRSGELFF
>-|few|TRBJ1-5|TRBV4-1
TGCGCCAGCAGCCAAGGGGTCGGGCCGTATAGCAATCAGCCCCAGCATTTT
CASSQGVGPYSNQPQHF
>-|many|TRBJ1-3|TRBV27
TGTGCCAGCAGTTTATCTACCGGAAACACCATATATTTT
CASSLSTGNTIYF
>-|many|TRBJ2-7|TRBV15
TGTGCCACCAGCTACCTTGCGGGGAACGAGCAGTACTTC
CATSYLAGNEQYF
>-|many|TRBJ2-3|TRBV29-1
TGCAGCGTTGAAGATCGTCTGGCTAAGGTTGGCACAGATACGCAGTATTTT
CSVEDRLAKVGTDTQYF
>TRBD2|few|TRBJ2-7|TRBV5-1
TGCGCCAGCAGCTCCCTCCCGACAGCGGGAGACCACGAGCAGTACTTC
CASSSLPTAGDHEQYF
>-|few|TRBJ2-1|TRBV7-2
TGTGCCAGCAGCTTGCAGATCCCTCACAATGAGCAGTTCTTC
CASSLQIPHNEQFF
>TRBD1|many|TRBJ1-2|TRBV29-1
TGCAGCGTCGAACCTCAGGGGGCGAGCTACACCTTC
CSVEPQGASYTF
>TRBD2|-|TRBJ2-1|TRBV27
TGTGCCAGCAGTCTCGGACTAGCGGGAAACATCCACAATGAGCAGTTCTTC
CASSLGLAGNIHNEQFF
>-|many|TRBJ1-2|TRBV6-5
TGTGCCAGCAGTTACGGTCACGGGGGCGACTATGGCTACACCTTC
CASSYGHGGDYGYTF
>-|many|TRBJ1-6|TRBV20-1
TGCAGTACCAACAGTTATAATTCACCCCTCCACTTT
CSTNSYNSPLHF
>-|-|TRBJ2-5|TRBV5-4
TGTGCCAGCAGCTTACAGCCACTAGAGACCCAGTACTTC
CASSLQPLETQYF
>TRBD1|-|TRBJ2-6|TRBV24-1
TGTGCCACCAGTGGCCCTAGACAGGGGACAAGCTCTGGGGCCAACGTCCTGACTTTC
CATSGPRQGTSSGANVLTF
>-|-|TRBJ1-1|TRBV6-2/TRBV6-3
TGTGCCAGCAGTTACGCCAAGTACAGGTTGAACACTGAAGCTTTCTTT
CASSYAKYRLNTEAFF
>TRBD2|many|TRBJ2-7|TRBV5-1
TGCGCCAGCACCGTACTAGCGGGAGGGTCCGGGAACGAGCAGTACTTC
CASTVLAGGSGNEQYF
>-|-|TRBJ1-4|TRBV15
TGTGCCACCAGCTACCCCCCTCGAAATGAAAAACTGTTTTTT
CATSYPPRNEKLFF
>-|few|TRBJ2-6|TRBV6-2/TRBV6-3
TGTGCCAGCAGCCAGTCGGGGGTCGGCTCTGGGGCCAACGTCCTGACTTTC
CASSQSGVGSGANVLTF
>TRBD2|many|TRBJ2-7|TRBV12-3/TRBV12-4
TGTGCCAGCAGTTCGGGACTAGCGGGGGGCTCCTACGAGCAGTACTTC
CASSSGLAGGSYEQYF
>-|few|TRBJ2-3|TRBV28
TGTGCCAGTATCCCTCTGGGGAGGAGGACAGATACGCAGTATTTT
CASIPLGRRTDTQYF
>-|few|TRBJ2-1|TRBV5-6
TGTGCCAGCAGCTCATTAATAGCTCTGACAGTCGTCTCCTACAATGAGCAGTTCTTC
CASSSLIALTVVSYNEQFF
>TRBD2|-|TRBJ2-1|TRBV7-7
TGTGCCAGCAGCTCCATAGCGGGGGGGCGAGGCGAGCAGTTCTTC
CASSSIAGGRGEQFF
>-|many|TRBJ1-5|TRBV6-5
TGTGCCAGCAGTCCCTCCCTTAACCTCGGCAATCAGCCCCAGCATTTT
CASSPSLNLGNQPQHF
>-|-|TRBJ2-5|TRBV4-1
TGCGCCAGAAGCCAAGGACGGATGGGAGTCACCCAAGAGACCCAGTACTTC
CARSQGRMGVTQETQYF
>-|-|TRBJ2-1|TRBV12-3/TRBV12-4
TGTGCCAGCAGTTTAGGACAGCTCGATGAGCAGTTCTTC
CASSLGQLDEQFF
>-|few|TRBJ1-5|TRBV19
TGTGCCAGTAGTATATCGACAGTTAAGCCCCAGCATTTT
CASSISTVKPQHF
>-|-|TRBJ2-7|TRBV20-1
TGCAGTGCTCGAAAGGTCAGGGGGGACTACGAGCAGTACTTC
CSARKVRGDYEQYF
>TRBD1|-|TRBJ2-7|TRBV7-9
TGTGCCAGTAGTAAGAGCGGACAGGGGGCTGCCTACGAGCAGTACTTC
CASSKSGQGAAYEQYF
>-|-|TRBJ1-4|TRBV10-3
TGTGCCATCAGTGAGCAGGGCCCAACTAATGAAAAACTGTTTTTT
CAISEQGPTNEKLFF
>TRBD2|many|TRBJ2-1|TRBV29-1
TGCAGCGGATGGACTAGCGGAGATGAGCAGTTCTTC
CSGWTSGDEQFF
>TRBD1|many|TRBJ1-2|TRBV7-2
TGTGCCAGCAGCCTACAGGGGTCTGGCTACACCTTC
CASSLQGSGYTF
>-|-|TRBJ2-5|TRBV12-3/TRBV12-4
TGTGCCAGCAGTTTTCCGGCTAGCGAGACCCAGTACTTC
CASSFPASETQYF
>TRBD1|few|TRBJ2-7|TRBV20-1
TGCAGTGCGGGCGAGGGACAGCCCTACGAGCAGTACTTC
CSAGEGQPYEQYF
>TRBD2|few|TRBJ2-1|TRBV6-5
TGTGCCAGTACAAAGCCGGGACTAAGGGAGCAGTTCTTC
CASTKPGLREQFF
>TRBD1|-|TRBJ2-2|TRBV18
TGTGCCAGCTCACCTACGACAGGGAGGAACACCGGGGAGCTGTTTTTT
CASSPTTGRNTGELFF
>-|many|TRBJ1-2|TRBV20-1
TGCAGTGCTAGAGATCCAGGGGACTATGGCTACACCTTC
CSARDPGDYGYTF
>TRBD1|few|TRBJ2-2|TRBV5-1
TGCGCCAGCAGCGGTGGACAGGGACCCGGGGAGCTGTTTTTT
CASSGGQGPGELFF